This is a list of T cell receptor beta chains from one sample in a study of cytotoxic CD8 clonotypes in ibrutinib-treated CLL. Assay used: immunoSEQ multiplex PCR; TCRdb lists only in-frame clones, some missing. The table has 140,000 to 150,000 clones, more than 75% seen once; the top ten hold 4.5% to 6.5%. Sequencing used PBMCs, obtained after 24 months of ibrutinib treatment. The receptors derive from a human donor with chronic lymphocytic leukemia. Each CDR3 is given with its conserved first and last residue. Each record gives: clone size, D gene, J gene, V gene, CDR3 protein, CDR3 DNA. The D gene is left open where the match is weak. Only some rows state a clone size, as once, few, many or a class for expanded clones.

few,NA,TRBJ1-1,TRBV7-9,CASSSRGTEAFF,TGTGCCAGCAGCTCGAGGGGGACTGAAGCTTTCTTT
once,NA,TRBJ1-6,TRBV5-1,CASSLEGSYNSPLHF,TGCGCCAGCAGCTTGGAGGGCAGCTATAATTCACCCCTCCACTTT
once,NA,TRBJ2-3,TRBV7-9,CASSFSPERAARPSDTQYF,TGTGCCAGCAGCTTTAGCCCCGAACGAGCGGCACGACCCTCAGATACGCAGTATTTT
many,NA,TRBJ2-2,TRBV7-8,CASSPGFAGELFF,TGTGCCAGCAGCCCGGGGTTTGCCGGGGAGCTGTTTTTT
NA,TRBD2,TRBJ2-2,TRBV9,CASSVLAGDTGELFF,TGTGCCAGCAGCGTACTTGCGGGGGACACCGGGGAGCTGTTTTTT
NA,NA,TRBJ1-1,TRBV28,CASRLGAQAFF,TGTGCCAGCAGGCTCGGGGCCCAAGCTTTCTTT
few,NA,TRBJ1-2,TRBV7-9,CASSHRFVIGGYTF,TGTGCCAGCAGCCACCGGTTCGTTATCGGGGGCTACACCTTC
NA,NA,TRBJ2-2,TRBV30,CAWSVPNTGELFF,TGTGCCTGGAGTGTACCGAACACCGGGGAGCTGTTTTTT
NA,NA,TRBJ1-6,TRBV4-2,CASSQGGAGYNSPLHF,TGTGCCAGCAGCCAAGGGGGGGCGGGTTATAATTCACCCCTCCACTTT
NA,NA,TRBJ2-6,TRBV5-1,CASSPRTGISGANVLTF,TGCGCCAGCAGCCCCAGGACGGGGATCTCTGGGGCCAACGTCCTGACTTTC
NA,NA,TRBJ2-7,TRBV29-1,CSARDPLSYEQYF,TGCAGCGCACGGGACCCCCTCTCCTACGAGCAGTACTTC
NA,NA,TRBJ1-2,TRBV5-1,CASSLQGNYGYTF,TGCGCCAGCAGCTTGCAGGGAAACTATGGCTACACCTTC
NA,NA,TRBJ2-5,TRBV18,CASSPPGAWAQYF,TGTGCCAGCTCCCCACCGGGAGCTTGGGCCCAGTACTTC
many,NA,TRBJ2-7,TRBV7-2,CASSSDLGVEQYF,TGTGCCAGCAGCTCAGACCTGGGGGTCGAGCAGTACTTC
NA,NA,TRBJ1-1,TRBV27,CASSLMGGGLAEAFF,TGTGCCAGCAGTTTAATGGGCGGGGGGCTAGCTGAAGCTTTCTTT
NA,NA,TRBJ2-4,TRBV7-2,CASGPSGSQNIQYF,TGTGCCAGCGGGCCTAGTGGGTCCCAAAACATTCAGTACTTC
NA,NA,TRBJ1-1,TRBV5-8,CASSPTAMNTEAFF,TGTGCCAGCAGCCCGACCGCCATGAACACTGAAGCTTTCTTT
few,TRBD2,TRBJ2-1,TRBV5-4,CASSLNGGYEQFF,TGTGCCAGCAGCTTGAACGGGGGGTATGAGCAGTTCTTC
NA,NA,TRBJ2-2,TRBV28,CASRPASNTGELFF,TGTGCCAGCAGACCAGCGTCGAACACCGGGGAGCTGTTTTTT
NA,TRBD1,TRBJ1-5,TRBV19,CASSPRDRPQHF,TGTGCCAGTAGTCCCCGGGACAGGCCCCAGCATTTT
few,NA,TRBJ2-3,TRBV27,CASSPAPGLRADTQYF,TGTGCCAGCAGTCCCGCCCCGGGGTTAAGGGCAGATACGCAGTATTTT
NA,NA,TRBJ2-7,TRBV9,CASSVAGTSYEQYF,TGTGCCAGCAGCGTAGCTGGCACCTCCTACGAGCAGTACTTC
NA,TRBD1,TRBJ2-7,TRBV4-1,CASSQGDRAYEQYF,TGCGCCAGCAGCCAGGGGGACAGGGCCTACGAGCAGTACTTC
NA,NA,TRBJ2-5,TRBV28,CASSSPSRIRGGWETQYF,TGTGCCAGCAGTTCCCCTTCCCGAATCAGGGGAGGTTGGGAGACCCAGTACTTC
NA,TRBD1,TRBJ2-5,TRBV5-1,CASSLGGQGVETQYF,TGCGCCAGCAGCTTGGGTGGACAGGGGGTGGAGACCCAGTACTTC
NA,NA,TRBJ2-5,TRBV5-4,CASSLLGKETQYF,TGTGCCAGCAGCTTGTTAGGGAAAGAGACCCAGTACTTC